This TCR beta chain was sequenced in a study of identical twins. This clonotype was found many times. Its target is not known. TCRdb itself ran the 5' RACE reads through MiXCR, one entry per CDR3 protein. The sample consists of 280,000 or so distinct CDR3 sequences, roughly 8.6% of them appearing once. V lost 4 bases to trimming and J lost 10 bases, with 16 bases between them. CDR1 and CDR2 from the germline V gene are MDHEN and SYDVKM. CDR3 length: 14 residues. General observations from the study: Excess sharing between twins was weaker in beta out-of-frame sequences.

The same sample was also used in a study of yellow fever vaccine responses in identical twins.

The chain has TRBV28 and TRBJ1-4; D is ambiguous. The clonotype originates from a woman younger than 30 in good health. The specimen was memory (CD45RO+) T cells sorted from blood. The CDR3 sequence is CASSSSSGMGKLFF. CDR3 nucleotide sequence: TGTGCCAGCAGTTCCTCTTCGGGAATGGGAAAACTGTTTTTT.